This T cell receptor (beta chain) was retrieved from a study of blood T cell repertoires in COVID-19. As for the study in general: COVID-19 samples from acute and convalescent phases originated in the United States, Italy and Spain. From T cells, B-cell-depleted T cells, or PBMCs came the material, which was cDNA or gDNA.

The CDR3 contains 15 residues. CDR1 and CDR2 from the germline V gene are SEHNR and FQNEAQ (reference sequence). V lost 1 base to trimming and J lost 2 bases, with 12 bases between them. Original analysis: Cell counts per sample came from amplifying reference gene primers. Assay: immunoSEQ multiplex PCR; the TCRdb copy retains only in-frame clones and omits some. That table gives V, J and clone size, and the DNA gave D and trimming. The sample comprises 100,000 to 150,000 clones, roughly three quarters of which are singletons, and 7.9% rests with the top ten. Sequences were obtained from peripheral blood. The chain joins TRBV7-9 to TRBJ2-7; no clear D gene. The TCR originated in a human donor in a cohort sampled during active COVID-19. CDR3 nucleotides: TGTGCCAGCAGCTTAGAGGCAGGTAGGCCCTACGAGCAGTACTTC. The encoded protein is CASSLEAGRPYEQYF.